This TCR beta chain originates from a study of T-cell reconstitution after alpha-beta-depleted transplantation in children. After removal of 4 bases from V and 5 bases from J, the junction contained 8 bases not matched to a gene. CDR1 SGHTA and CDR2 FQGNSA come from the germline V gene. This CDR3 has 16 amino acids. As it was prepared, the TCRbeta library received unique molecular identifiers. Each CDR3 protein is one row after TCRdb ran MiXCR on the PCR reads. In the table there are about 980,000 distinct CDR3 sequences, about 31% of which are singletons. The TCR sequence derives from a boy under three years old who had a stem cell transplant for SCID, so the T cells may come from the graft donor. Specimen: PBMCs, mostly from graft donor cells, collected 360 days after TCRalphabeta/CD19-depleted stem cell transplant. The gene calls are TRBV7-2 and TRBJ2-2; the match to TRBD1 covers 9 bases. The CDR3, as DNA: TGTGCCAGCAGCTCCGAGGGGACAGGGAAGACCGGGGAGCTGTTTTTT. This sequence encodes CASSSEGTGKTGELFF.